The sequence of this TCR beta chain was determined in a study of CD8+ T cells in alopecia areata. Overall study findings and caveats: Researchers report lesional scalp, most notably alopecia totalis/universalis, outstripped normal scalp in clonality.

After isolation, RNA underwent reverse transcription to generate cDNA as the sequencing template. Clones were read by immunoSEQ multiplex PCR, and TCRdb kept only the in-frame ones, dropping some. Here the sample spans about 110,000 clones, approximately 51% being singletons. With regard to this clone: What it binds is unknown.

Treatment denoted: oral pan-JAK inhibitor, 5-10 mg twice daily. Researchers gathered lesional scalp punch biopsies and peripheral blood from patients with alopecia areata. The V and J ends lost 6 bases and 6 bases respectively, with 20 bases between them. The V gene's germline CDR1 is PRHDT and CDR2 FYEKMQ (reference sequence). The CDR3 sequence is 15 residues long. The input for sequencing was CD4+ T cells sorted from blood, taken at week 24, from a patient treated with tofacitinib. The sequence came from a human donor with alopecia areata. The chain has TRBV13 and TRBJ1-2, with D perhaps matching TRBD1 (6 bases). CDR3 in DNA: TGTGCCAGCAGGGCCGAGCTACAGGGTGCCAATGGCTACACCTTC. This translates into CASRAELQGANGYTF.